These T cell receptor beta chains were read from a single sample in a study of breast tumors, draining lymph nodes, adjacent tissues. TCRdb processed the multiplex PCR reads anew with MiXCR; each CDR3 protein has one entry. The table includes 200,000 or so distinct CDR3 sequences, around a third detected once. Sequenced material: axillary lymph node tissue. Receptors were obtained from a female donor with breast cancer. Some clones in this sample may be carry-over from other donors' samples. Both conserved end residues are part of each CDR3. The order of the fields is clone size, J gene, V gene, D gene, CDR3 protein, CDR3 DNA. D genes are given only for firm matches. Size is omitted from some rows. Given values are once, few, many or a class for expanded clones.

many	TRBJ2-7	TRBV2	NA	CASSADGDYEQYF	TGTGCCAGCAGTGCGGACGGAGACTACGAGCAGTACTTC
NA	TRBJ1-6	TRBV6-5	TRBD1	CASSLRETGGCDMALHF	TGTGCCAGCAGTCTCCGGGAGACAGGGGGCTGCGATATGGCCCTCCACTTT
many	TRBJ2-3	TRBV7-9	TRBD2	CASSLSFSGTTDTQYF	TGTGCCAGCAGCTTATCGTTTAGCGGGACCACAGATACGCAGTATTTT
NA	TRBJ2-3	TRBV12-3/TRBV12-4	TRBD2	CASGLTSGGAADTQYF	TGTGCCAGCGGCTTAACTAGCGGGGGGGCCGCAGATACGCAGTATTTT
NA	TRBJ1-1	TRBV20-1	NA	CSARRSVEQTDIEAFF	TGCAGTGCTAGAAGGTCAGTGGAACAGACGGACATTGAAGCTTTCTTT
many	TRBJ1-2	TRBV3-1	NA	CASSQALEGGYTF	TGTGCCAGCAGCCAAGCCCTCGAGGGAGGCTACACCTTC
NA	TRBJ2-7	TRBV10-3	NA	CAIKQAEYEQYF	TGTGCCATCAAACAGGCAGAATACGAGCAGTACTTC
NA	TRBJ2-1	TRBV20-1	TRBD2	CSGLVLLAGEMNEQFF	TGCAGCGGCCTCGTCCTACTAGCGGGAGAGATGAATGAGCAGTTCTTC
NA	TRBJ2-5	TRBV28	NA	CASKMQVEETQYF	TGTGCCAGCAAAATGCAAGTAGAAGAGACCCAGTACTTC
many	TRBJ2-1	TRBV2	NA	CASSYTGVNEQFF	TGTGCCAGCAGCTACACAGGAGTCAATGAGCAGTTCTTC
many	TRBJ1-5	TRBV28	TRBD1	CASKGAGSVNQPQHF	TGTGCCAGCAAGGGGGCCGGGAGTGTCAATCAGCCCCAGCATTTT
many	TRBJ2-5	TRBV2	TRBD1	CASNRQGGETQYF	TGTGCCAGCAATCGACAGGGCGGGGAGACCCAGTACTTC
many	TRBJ2-5	TRBV20-1	TRBD2	CSALTSGGAYETQYF	TGCAGTGCCCTGACTAGCGGGGGGGCTTATGAGACCCAGTACTTC
many	TRBJ2-1	TRBV7-3	TRBD2	CASSLMAGGHEQFF	TGTGCCAGCAGCTTAATGGCGGGAGGGCATGAGCAGTTCTTC
many	TRBJ1-1	TRBV5-6	NA	CASSLQRVNTEAFF	TGTGCCAGCAGCTTACAACGGGTGAACACTGAAGCTTTCTTT
NA	TRBJ1-4	TRBV19	NA	CASSTGLFNEKLFF	TGTGCCAGTAGTACGGGGCTGTTCAATGAAAAACTGTTTTTT
many	TRBJ2-7	TRBV4-1	NA	CASSQVAHEQYF	TGCGCCAGCAGCCAAGTCGCCCACGAGCAGTACTTC
many	TRBJ2-7	TRBV6-6	NA	CASSYVGIPYEQYF	TGTGCCAGCAGTTACGTGGGTATCCCCTACGAGCAGTACTTC
NA	TRBJ2-2	TRBV6-4	NA	CASSRSPGDTGTGELFF	TGTGCCAGCAGTCGCTCCCCCGGGGACACGGGCACCGGGGAGCTGTTTTTT
once	TRBJ2-2	TRBV5-6	NA	CASSLSGVTGELFF	TGTGCCAGCAGCTTGTCGGGTGTGACTGGGGAGCTGTTTTTT
many	TRBJ2-5	TRBV24-1	TRBD1	CATSDLNRGLETQYF	TGTGCCACCAGTGATTTGAACAGGGGGCTAGAGACCCAGTACTTC
many	TRBJ1-5	TRBV7-9	NA	CASSLWGAGDQPQHF	TGTGCCAGCAGCTTATGGGGGGCTGGAGATCAGCCCCAGCATTTT
NA	TRBJ2-5	TRBV5-6	NA	CASSLAGPALETQCF	TGTGCCAGCAGCTTGGCTGGACCAGCGTTGGAGACCCAGTGCTTC
many	TRBJ2-7	TRBV10-3	NA	CAISEDRIAYEQYF	TGTGCCATCAGTGAGGACAGGATAGCCTACGAGCAGTACTTC
NA	TRBJ2-7	TRBV7-9	TRBD2	CASSSAGGAGGRVNEQYF	TGTGCCAGCAGTTCCGCTGGGGGAGCGGGGGGGCGGGTCAACGAGCAGTACTTC
many	TRBJ2-1	TRBV20-1	TRBD2	CSAGSGLAGGVDEQFF	TGCAGTGCCGGATCCGGACTAGCGGGGGGTGTAGATGAGCAGTTCTTC
many	TRBJ2-7	TRBV27	TRBD2	CASSPALAGVYEQYF	TGTGCCAGCAGTCCCGCCCTGGCGGGGGTCTACGAGCAGTACTTC
many	TRBJ1-3	TRBV6-5	TRBD1	CASRPDRGGGNTIYF	TGTGCCAGCAGGCCCGACAGGGGAGGTGGAAACACCATATATTTT
many	TRBJ1-5	TRBV12-3/TRBV12-4	NA	CASSWGGQPQHF	TGTGCCAGCAGTTGGGGTGGCCAGCCCCAGCATTTT
many	TRBJ2-1	TRBV25-1	NA	CASSGRRPRYNEQFF	TGTGCCAGCAGTGGGAGGAGGCCAAGGTACAATGAGCAGTTCTTC
NA	TRBJ2-7	TRBV10-3	NA	CAISPRAEEQYF	TGTGCCATCAGTCCAAGGGCAGAAGAGCAGTACTTC
few	TRBJ2-1	TRBV6-2/TRBV6-3	NA	CASSYLNEQFF	TGTGCCAGCAGTTACCTAAATGAGCAGTTCTTC
few	TRBJ1-1	TRBV20-1	TRBD1	CSARDRTGIGTEAFF	TGCAGTGCTAGAGACCGGACAGGGATAGGCACTGAAGCTTTCTTT
many	TRBJ2-2	TRBV7-9	TRBD2	CASSNLAGGWNTGELFF	TGTGCCAGCAGCAACCTAGCGGGGGGATGGAACACCGGGGAGCTGTTTTTT
many	TRBJ2-7	TRBV6-5	NA	CASSRGTAEQYF	TGTGCCAGCAGCCGTGGAACAGCCGAGCAGTACTTC
many	TRBJ2-3	TRBV7-2	NA	CASSNTRRATSDTQYF	TGTGCCAGCAGCAATACTAGGCGGGCCACATCCGATACGCAGTATTTT
NA	TRBJ2-2	TRBV4-3	TRBD1	CASSPGTGRLSTGELFF	TGCGCCAGCAGCCCCGGGACAGGGCGACTGAGCACCGGGGAGCTGTTTTTT
few	TRBJ2-7	TRBV11-3	NA	CASSLGDSSEQYF	TGTGCCAGCAGCTTGGGGGATTCCTCCGAGCAGTACTTC
many	TRBJ2-3	TRBV5-6	TRBD2	CASSLKLSSGRADTQYF	TGTGCCAGCAGCTTGAAGCTATCTAGCGGGAGGGCAGATACGCAGTATTTT
many	TRBJ2-1	TRBV10-2	TRBD2	CASTQTSGSMNEQFF	TGCGCCAGCACACAGACTAGCGGGAGTATGAATGAGCAGTTCTTC
NA	TRBJ2-3	TRBV2	TRBD2	CASSEARPAGASADTQYF	TGTGCCAGCAGTGAAGCGCGACCAGCGGGAGCGAGCGCAGATACGCAGTATTTT
many	TRBJ1-6	TRBV4-1	NA	CASSQRTSRGNSPLHF	TGCGCCAGCAGCCAAAGAACCTCTAGGGGGAATTCACCCCTCCACTTT
NA	TRBJ1-3	TRBV5-1	NA	CASSLDRRLAAPKSGNTIYF	TGCGCCAGCAGCTTGGACCGCCGACTAGCGGCTCCTAAATCTGGAAACACCATATATTTT
many	TRBJ2-7	TRBV30	NA	CAWSVLHEQYF	TGTGCCTGGAGTGTACTTCACGAGCAGTACTTC
once	TRBJ2-5	TRBV6-5	NA	CASSPTRGGGTQYF	TGTGCCAGCAGTCCCACGAGGGGGGGAGGGACCCAGTACTTC
NA	TRBJ2-5	TRBV7-2	NA	CASSLLSSSGETQYF	TGTGCCAGCAGCTTATTGTCTAGCTCCGGGGAGACCCAGTACTTC
many	TRBJ2-3	TRBV6-2/TRBV6-3	NA	CASSSRFPSGDTQYF	TGTGCCAGCAGTTCCCGGTTCCCCAGTGGGGATACGCAGTATTTT
many	TRBJ1-6	TRBV7-6	NA	CASSLGRTRGGHSPLHF	TGTGCCAGCAGCTTAGGACGTACCAGGGGAGGCCATTCACCCCTCCACTTT
many	TRBJ1-4	TRBV9	TRBD1	CASSPSGTGVEKLFF	TGTGCCAGCAGCCCCAGCGGGACAGGGGTCGAAAAACTGTTTTTT
many	TRBJ1-6	TRBV10-3	NA	CAIREGSYNSPLHF	TGTGCCATCCGCGAGGGCTCCTATAATTCACCCCTCCACTTT
NA	TRBJ2-1	TRBV7-3	NA	CASSFQGRHEQFF	TGTGCCAGCAGCTTTCAGGGGCGGCATGAGCAGTTCTTC
many	TRBJ2-1	TRBV4-3	NA	CASSHTTIQSSYNEQFF	TGCGCCAGCAGCCATACGACTATACAGAGCTCCTACAATGAGCAGTTCTTC
NA	TRBJ1-6	TRBV2	TRBD1	CASSGVGQDYSPLHF	TGTGCCAGCAGTGGGGTTGGACAGGATTATTCACCCCTCCACTTT
many	TRBJ1-6	TRBV18	TRBD1	CASSPQGENSPLHF	TGTGCCAGCTCACCCCAGGGGGAAAATTCACCCCTCCACTTT
few	TRBJ2-4	TRBV5-1	TRBD2	CASSLGRGGAKNIQYF	TGCGCCAGCAGCTTGGGGCGGGGAGGGGCCAAAAACATTCAGTACTTC